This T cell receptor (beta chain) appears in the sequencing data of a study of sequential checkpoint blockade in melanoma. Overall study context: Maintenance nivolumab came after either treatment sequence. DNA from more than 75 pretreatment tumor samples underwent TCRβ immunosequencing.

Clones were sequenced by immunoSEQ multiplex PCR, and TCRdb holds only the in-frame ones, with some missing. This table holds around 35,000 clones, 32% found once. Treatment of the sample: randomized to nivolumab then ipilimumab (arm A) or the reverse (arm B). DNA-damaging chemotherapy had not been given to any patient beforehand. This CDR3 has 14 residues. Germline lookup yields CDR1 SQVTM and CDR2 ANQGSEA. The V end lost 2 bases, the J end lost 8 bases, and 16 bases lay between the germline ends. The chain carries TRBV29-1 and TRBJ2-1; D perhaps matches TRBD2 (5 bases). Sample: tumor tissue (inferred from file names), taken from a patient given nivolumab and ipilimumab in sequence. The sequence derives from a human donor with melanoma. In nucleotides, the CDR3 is TGCAGCGTTGAATCTAGCTTAAGAGGCGATGAGCAGTTCTTC. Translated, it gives CSVESSLRGDEQFF.